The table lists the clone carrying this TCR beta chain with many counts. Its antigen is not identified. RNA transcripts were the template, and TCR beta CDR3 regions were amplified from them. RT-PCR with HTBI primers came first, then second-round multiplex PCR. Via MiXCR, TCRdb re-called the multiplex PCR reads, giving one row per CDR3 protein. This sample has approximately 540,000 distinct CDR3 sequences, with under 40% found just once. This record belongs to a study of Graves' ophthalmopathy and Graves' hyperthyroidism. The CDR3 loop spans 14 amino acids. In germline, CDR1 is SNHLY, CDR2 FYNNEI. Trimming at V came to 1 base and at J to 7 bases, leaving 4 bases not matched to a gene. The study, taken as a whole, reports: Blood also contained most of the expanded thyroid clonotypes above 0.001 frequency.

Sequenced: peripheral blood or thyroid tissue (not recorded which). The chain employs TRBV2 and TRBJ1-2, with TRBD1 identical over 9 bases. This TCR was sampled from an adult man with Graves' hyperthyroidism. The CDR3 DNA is TGTGCCAGCAGTGAAGTGGGACAGGGCCGTGGCTACACCTTC. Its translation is CASSEVGQGRGYTF.